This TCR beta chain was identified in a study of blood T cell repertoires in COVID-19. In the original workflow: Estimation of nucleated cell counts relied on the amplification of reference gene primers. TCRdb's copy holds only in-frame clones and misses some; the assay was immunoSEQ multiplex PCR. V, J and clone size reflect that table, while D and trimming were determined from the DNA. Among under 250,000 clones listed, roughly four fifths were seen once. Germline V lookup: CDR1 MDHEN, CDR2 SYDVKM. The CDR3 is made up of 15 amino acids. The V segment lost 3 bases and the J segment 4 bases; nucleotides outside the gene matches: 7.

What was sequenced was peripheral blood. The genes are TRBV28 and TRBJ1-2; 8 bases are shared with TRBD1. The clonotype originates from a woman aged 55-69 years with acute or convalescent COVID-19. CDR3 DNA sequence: TGTGCCAGCAGTTTGGGGACAGGAGAGAGCTATGGCTACACCTTC. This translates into CASSLGTGESYGYTF.